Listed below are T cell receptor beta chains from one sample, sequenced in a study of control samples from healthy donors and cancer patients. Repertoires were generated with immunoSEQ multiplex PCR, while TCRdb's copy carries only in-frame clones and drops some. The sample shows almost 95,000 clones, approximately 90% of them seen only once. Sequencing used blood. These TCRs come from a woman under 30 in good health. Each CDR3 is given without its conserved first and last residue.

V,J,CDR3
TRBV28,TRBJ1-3,ASGLWTGSSGNTIY
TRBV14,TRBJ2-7,ASRMGRDCYEQY
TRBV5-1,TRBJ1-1,ASSAPTGSAEAF
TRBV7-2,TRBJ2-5,ASSGSTGGPETQY
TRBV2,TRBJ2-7,ASSAQQDSEQY
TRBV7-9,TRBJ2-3,ASSLETSGRSTDTQY
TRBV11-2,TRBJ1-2,ASSLDRNYGYT
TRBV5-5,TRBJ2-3,ASSLALAGPRPTDTQY
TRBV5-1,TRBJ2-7,ASLRDSTSYEQY
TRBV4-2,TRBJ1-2,ASSQDALGDMRDGYT
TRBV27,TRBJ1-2,ASRQGANYGYT
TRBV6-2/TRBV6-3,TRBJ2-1,ASSDRTSGINEQF
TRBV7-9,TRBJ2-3,ASSLRGGTTSFTDTQY
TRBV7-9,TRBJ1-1,ASKEILNTEAF
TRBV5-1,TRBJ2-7,ASSFGGDEQY
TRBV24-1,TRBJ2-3,ATSPDYRDQDTDTQY
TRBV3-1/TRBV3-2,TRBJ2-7,ASSPGWGSSYEQY
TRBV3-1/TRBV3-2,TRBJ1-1,ASSLSSLNTEAF
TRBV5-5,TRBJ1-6,ASSLRDPSSYNSPLH
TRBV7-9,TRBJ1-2,ASSASGLRGYT
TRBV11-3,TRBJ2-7,ASSSARGGDYEQY
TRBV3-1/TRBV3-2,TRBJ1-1,ASSGGQDEAF
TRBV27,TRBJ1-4,ASSLRGFGEKLF
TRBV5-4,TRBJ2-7,ATHRRDSHEQY
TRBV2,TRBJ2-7,ASSEFYEQY
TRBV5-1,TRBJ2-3,ASSFSGAAVNTDTQY
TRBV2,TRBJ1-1,ASSFSDSSNTEAF
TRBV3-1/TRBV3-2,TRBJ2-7,ASSQVPDRVGYEQY
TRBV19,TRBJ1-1,ASSMNRDRGGGEAF
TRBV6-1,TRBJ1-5,ASSEKGLNQPQH
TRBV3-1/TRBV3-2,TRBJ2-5,ASRLAGAEGETQY
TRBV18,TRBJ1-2,ASSPPASPNYGYT
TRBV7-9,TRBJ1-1,ASSLGGQGALNTEAF
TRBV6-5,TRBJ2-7,ASSYEAGGAYEQY
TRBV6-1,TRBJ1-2,ASSEKGTSYGYT
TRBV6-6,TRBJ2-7,ASSYGTRQVGYEQY
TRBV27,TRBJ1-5,ASSQKPNQPQH
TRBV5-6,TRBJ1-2,ASSLLGAFEYGYT
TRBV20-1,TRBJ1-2,SASLGGYYGYT
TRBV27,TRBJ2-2,ASSSGTAPNTGELF
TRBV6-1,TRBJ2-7,ASSEAWSGQGSPYEQY
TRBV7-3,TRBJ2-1,ASSLSGGAYNEQF
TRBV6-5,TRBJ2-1,ASSPGYEQF
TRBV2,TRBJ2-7,ASSMDRDYSHSYEQY
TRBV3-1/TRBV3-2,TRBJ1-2,ASSRTGIGQDGYT
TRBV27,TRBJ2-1,ASSYAVGGGRQF
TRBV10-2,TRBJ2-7,ASSVTGGSYEQY
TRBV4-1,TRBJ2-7,ASSQWRGGPYEQY
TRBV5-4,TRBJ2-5,ASSLAHGETQY
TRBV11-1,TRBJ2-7,ASARDLGEQY
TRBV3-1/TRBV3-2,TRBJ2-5,ASSQGNGGAGQETQY